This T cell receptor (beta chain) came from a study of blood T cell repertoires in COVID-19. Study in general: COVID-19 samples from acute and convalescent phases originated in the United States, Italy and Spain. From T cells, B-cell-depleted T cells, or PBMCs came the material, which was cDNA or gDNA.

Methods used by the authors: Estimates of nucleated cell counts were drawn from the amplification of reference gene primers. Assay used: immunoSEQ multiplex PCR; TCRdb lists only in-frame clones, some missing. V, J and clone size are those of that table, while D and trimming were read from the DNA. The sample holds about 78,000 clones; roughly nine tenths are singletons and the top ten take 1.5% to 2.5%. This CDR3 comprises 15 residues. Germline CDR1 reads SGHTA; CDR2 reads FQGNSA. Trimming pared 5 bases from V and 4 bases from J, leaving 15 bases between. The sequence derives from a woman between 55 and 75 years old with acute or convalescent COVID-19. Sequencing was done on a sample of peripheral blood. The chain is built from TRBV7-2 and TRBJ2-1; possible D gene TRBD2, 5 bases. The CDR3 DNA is TGTGCCAGCAGCCTGGACGGACTCCCTTACAATGAGCAGTTCTTC. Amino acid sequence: CASSLDGLPYNEQFF.